The 20 T cell receptor beta chains below come from one sample, sequenced in a study of shared clonotypes between healthy human individuals. Only CD45RO-negative cells positively selected for CCR7 counted as naive CD8 cells, so terminally differentiated effector memory CD45RA+ cells were excluded. Here immunoSEQ multiplex PCR was the method, and the copy in TCRdb shows in-frame clones only, minus some. The sample has 1.5 million to 2.5 million clones, less than 95% seen once. The sequencing input was naive CD8+ T cells sorted from blood. These receptor sequences come from a man younger than 30 in good health.

Details on this clone: The same CDR3 can be traced to other DNA sequences in this sample. The rearrangement uses TRBV6-5 and TRBJ1-1; D unresolved. V lost 3 bases and J lost 2, with 7 bases in between. CDR3 length equals 13 residues. Germline V gene lookup returns CDR1 MNHEY and CDR2 SVGAGI. DNA for the CDR3: TGTGCCAGCAGTTATGGACGAAACACTGAAGCTTTCTTT. This gives the protein CASSYGRNTEAFF.

The rearrangement uses TRBV5-4 and TRBJ1-3, with D uncertain. The CDR3 runs 16 residues. Germline-derived CDR1 and CDR2 are SGHNT and YYREEE (reference sequence). V lost 3 bases and J lost 0, with 13 bases in between. The CDR3 DNA follows: TGTGCCAGCAGCTATGAAGACTGGAGCTCTGGAAACACCATATATTTT. Translating gives CASSYEDWSSGNTIYF. The full variable domain, rest sourced from reference TRBV5-4 and TRBJ1-3, is ETGVTQSPTHLIKTRGQQVTLRCSSQSGHNTVSWYQQALGQGPQFIFQYYREEENGRGNFPPRFSGLQFPNYSSELNVNALELDDSALYLCASSYEDWSSGNTIYFGEGSWLTVV.

This chain links TRBV7-6 with TRBJ2-1; TRBD1 might be the D (6 bases). From germline, CDR1 is SGHVS and CDR2 FNYEAQ. This CDR3 has 12 residues. V was trimmed by 8 bases and J by 8 bases, leaving 13 bases between them. This CDR3 is CASSENRDEQFF. The CDR3 nucleotides are TGTGCCAGCTCCGAGAACAGGGATGAGCAGTTCTTC.

J is TRBJ2-1 and V is TRBV7-9; D call uncertain. The CDR3 length is 15 residues. CDR1 is SEHNR and CDR2 is FQNEAQ in the germline V gene (reference sequence). V was shortened by 3 bases and J by 5 bases, with 14 bases between the two germline ends. The CDR3 coding sequence is TGTGCCAGCAGCTTGGTAGGGATGGTGGACAATGAGCAGTTCTTC. It codes for CASSLVGMVDNEQFF.

In nucleotides, the CDR3 is TGTGCCAGCAGCTTTAGCGGACAGGGGTTTCAGCCCCAGCATTTT. Translated: CASSFSGQGFQPQHF. The chain joins TRBV5-6 to TRBJ1-5, with 9 bases lining up with TRBD1. Losses at the gene ends were 2 bases for V and 6 bases for J; bases not matched to a gene: 6. The CDR3 length is 15 residues. Germline CDR1 and CDR2: SGHDT and YYEEEE.

The chain carries TRBV27 and TRBJ2-7; 7 nucleotides match TRBD1. Germline V lookup: CDR1 MNHEY, CDR2 SMNVEV (reference sequence). The CDR3 runs to 15 residues. V lost 6 bases to trimming and J lost 3 bases; unmatched junction nucleotides: 11. As DNA, the CDR3 is TGTGCCAGCAGCCATTCCGGGACAGAAGGCTACGAGCAGTACTTC. Translating it yields CASSHSGTEGYEQYF.

The genes are TRBV4-3 and TRBJ2-1; 11 bases line up with TRBD2. The length of the CDR3 is 14 residues. Germline-derived CDR1 and CDR2 are LGHNA and YSLEER. After removal of 1 base from V and 15 bases from J, the junction contained 8 bases not matched to a gene. CDR3 bases: TGCGCCAGCAGCCAAGGCTCAACTAGCGGGAGACTGTTCTTC. This translates into CASSQGSTSGRLFF.

The chain employs TRBV30 and TRBJ2-7; TRBD1 is a possible D gene (5 bases). Germline V gene sequence: CDR1 GTSNPN, CDR2 SVGIG (reference sequence). V lost 0 bases and J lost 6, with 24 bases in between. The CDR3 has 17 residues. In nucleotides, the CDR3 is TGTGCCTGGAGTGTCGGAACCAAAGAGCCAGGGCTGATCGAGCAGTACTTC. As protein: CAWSVGTKEPGLIEQYF. The full variable domain, with the rest looked up from reference TRBV30 and TRBJ2-7, is SQTIHQWPATLVQPVGSPLSLECTVEGTSNPNLYWYRQAAGRGLQLLFYSVGIGQISSEVPQNLSASRPQDRQFILSSKKLLLSDSGFYLCAWSVGTKEPGLIEQYFGPGTRLTVT.

This chain connects TRBV29-1 to TRBJ1-3; 10 bases are a match to TRBD1. The CDR3 is 16 residues long. The junction had 14 bases not matched to a gene; V was cut back by 0 bases and J by 12 bases. Germline V CDR1 and CDR2: SQVTM, ANQGSEA. The CDR3, as DNA: TGCAGCGTTGAAGATCTTTTGGGACAGGGGCGAACCGACATATATTTT. This encodes CSVEDLLGQGRTDIYF.

The chain carries TRBV5-5 and TRBJ2-7; a possible D gene is TRBD1 (7 bases). Trimming pared 5 bases from V and 3 bases from J, leaving 18 bases between. CDR3 length equals 15 residues. CDR1 is SGHKS, CDR2 YYEKEE, per germline (reference sequence). The CDR3 nucleotides are TGTGCCAGCAGTTATCCAGGGGGGAGCATCTACGAGCAGTACTTC. It translates to CASSYPGGSIYEQYF.

This sequence joins TRBV2 and TRBJ1-4, with 8 bases lining up with TRBD1. The trim removed 3 bases at V and 7 bases at J, leaving 4 bases unmatched. CDR1 SNHLY and CDR2 FYNNEI come from the germline V gene. The CDR3 has 14 amino acids. CDR3 nucleotides: TGTGCCAGCAGTGACGGACAGGGTGGTGAAAAACTGTTTTTT. Amino acids: CASSDGQGGEKLFF.

About this clone itself: The sample has other DNA sequences that encode this CDR3 too. This chain joins TRBV30 and TRBJ1-1; no clear D. V was cut by 4 bases and J by 4 bases, with 7 bases left in between. The length of the CDR3 is 11 residues. Germline lookup yields CDR1 GTSNPN and CDR2 SVGIG (reference sequence). The CDR3 loop is CAWTLGTEAFF. In DNA, the CDR3 is TGTGCCTGGACCCTGGGCACTGAAGCTTTCTTT.

This chain connects TRBV21-1 to TRBJ1-5. TRBV21-1 is flagged as a pseudogene. The CDR3 sequence is 16 residues long. This chain's CDR3 is CASSKCNSSKGQPQHF. The CDR3 coding sequence is TGTGCCAGCAGCAAATGTAACAGTTCCAAGGGTCAGCCCCAGCATTTT.

CDR3 in amino acids: CATRSRSYEQYF. The CDR3 bases are TGTGCCACCCGGTCCCGATCCTACGAGCAGTACTTC. The chain carries TRBV11-2 and TRBJ2-7; no reliable D call. CDR3 length equals 12 residues. In germline, CDR1 is SGHAT, CDR2 FQNNGV. V lost 10 bases and J lost 1, with 11 bases in between. The full variable domain, with the rest looked up from reference TRBV11-2 and TRBJ2-7, is EAGVAQSPRYKIIEKRQSVAFWCNPISGHATLYWYQQILGQGPKLLIQFQNNGVVDDSQLPKDRFSAERLKGVDSTLKIQPAKLEDSAVYLCATRSRSYEQYFGPGTRLTVT.

The chain links TRBV13 to TRBJ2-7; D remains ambiguous. This CDR3 is built from 13 residues. The V gene's germline CDR1 is PRHDT and CDR2 FYEKMQ (reference sequence). V was cut by 2 bases and J by 1 base, with 6 bases left in between. The CDR3 DNA sequence: TGTGCCAGCAGCTTAAGGGAATCCTACGAGCAGTACTTC. It codes for CASSLRESYEQYF. Combining the CDR3 with reference TRBV13 and TRBJ2-7 gives the whole variable domain AAGVIQSPRHLIKEKRETATLKCYPIPRHDTVYWYQQGPGQDPQFLISFYEKMQSDKGSIPDRFSAQQFSDYHSELNMSSLELGDSALYFCASSLRESYEQYFGPGTRLTVT.

This sequence joins TRBV11-2 and TRBJ1-2, with D hard to call. The length of the CDR3 is 15 residues. The ends were cut back, 5 bases at V and 5 bases at J, with 18 bases in the middle. The germline gives CDR1 SGHAT, CDR2 FQNNGV. In DNA form, the CDR3 reads TGTGCCAGCAGCCCCCCGGGCGGGTTGGGATATGGCTACACCTTC. Translated, it gives CASSPPGGLGYGYTF.

CDR3 in DNA: TGTGCCAGCAGCTCAGGGTCTGGTGGTGAGCAGTTCTTC. Its translation: CASSSGSGGEQFF. The gene calls are TRBV7-2 and TRBJ2-1, with D perhaps matching TRBD1 (5 bases). The germline V and J ends were trimmed by 4 bases and 9 bases, with 13 bases remaining between them. CDR1 and CDR2 (germline): SGHTA, FQGNSA. The CDR3 sequence is 13 residues long.

This clone was seen just once. Other DNA variants within this sample encode the same CDR3. J is TRBJ2-7 and V is TRBV28; possibly TRBD1 or TRBD2 for D (5 bases each). This CDR3 has 10 residues. V was shortened by 6 bases and J by 5 bases, with 5 bases between the two germline ends. Per germline, CDR1 MDHEN and CDR2 SYDVKM. CDR3 bases: TGTGCCAGCAGGGGGGACGAGCAGTACTTC. As protein: CASRGDEQYF.

This clone was found once. This rearrangement joins TRBV11-2 to TRBJ2-5; TRBD1 aligns across 8 bases. Losses at the gene ends were 5 bases for V and 4 bases for J; bases not matched to a gene: 9. Germline V gives CDR1 SGHAT, CDR2 FQNNGV. The CDR3 contains 15 residues. CDR3: CASSPRTGQRETQYF. The DNA of the CDR3 is TGTGCCAGCAGCCCAAGGACAGGGCAGCGAGAGACCCAGTACTTC. Full variable domain (rest looked up from reference TRBV11-2 and TRBJ2-5): EAGVAQSPRYKIIEKRQSVAFWCNPISGHATLYWYQQILGQGPKLLIQFQNNGVVDDSQLPKDRFSAERLKGVDSTLKIQPAKLEDSAVYLCASSPRTGQRETQYFGPGTRLLVL.

V usage is TRBV7-2 and J usage is TRBJ2-5; the D is unclear. This CDR3 region has 19 residues. With 4 bases removed from V and 4 bases from J, the gap between germline ends came to 28 bases. CDR1 SGHTA and CDR2 FQGNSA come from the germline V gene. CDR3 sequence: CASSSTAYSTSGWAETQYF. The DNA for the CDR3 is TGTGCCAGCAGCTCCACGGCGTACAGCACCTCCGGTTGGGCAGAGACCCAGTACTTC.